These 19 T cell receptor beta chains came from one sample sequenced in a study of OX40 agonist ivuxolimab in advanced cancers. Clones were sequenced by immunoSEQ multiplex PCR, and TCRdb holds only the in-frame ones, with some missing. Found here are about 70,000 clones, roughly 89% of them singletons; the top ten hold around 1%. Sample: CD4+ or CD8+ T cells sorted from blood, taken in a trial of the OX40 agonist ivuxolimab. The receptors were gathered from an adult with an advanced solid tumor such as melanoma, head and neck, liver or kidney cancer.

This chain connects TRBV11-2 to TRBJ2-3; D is perhaps TRBD2 (7 bases). This CDR3 has 17 amino acids. Germline CDR1 reads SGHAT; CDR2 reads FQNNGV. Trimming took off 3 bases at V and 0 bases at J, with 16 bases between the two ends. The CDR3 loop reads CASSFRRGASSTDTQYF. The CDR3 coding sequence is TGTGCCAGCAGCTTTCGACGGGGGGCTTCTAGCACAGATACGCAGTATTTT.

The chain uses TRBV10-1 and TRBJ2-2, with no clear D. V lost 0 bases and J 4 bases, leaving 3 bases between the germline ends. Per germline, CDR1 WNHNN and CDR2 SYGVQD (reference sequence). The CDR3 has 13 amino acids. CDR3 loop: CASSESFTGELFF. The CDR3 DNA sequence: TGCGCCAGCAGTGAGTCATTCACCGGGGAGCTGTTTTTT.

Here the CDR3 DNA reads TGTGCCAGCAGTTACCAGACAGGCTCTGGAAACACCATATATTTT. As protein: CASSYQTGSGNTIYF. This chain links TRBV6-5 with TRBJ1-3; perhaps TRBD1 as D (6 bases). Per germline, CDR1 MNHEY and CDR2 SVGAGI. The V and J ends lost 2 bases and 0 bases respectively, with 8 bases between them. CDR3 size: 15 residues.

The chain uses TRBV7-9 and TRBJ2-5; 9 bases match TRBD2. The CDR3 totals 15 residues. Germline trimming cut 2 bases from V and 2 bases from J; bases unmatched to any gene: 3. Per the germline V gene, CDR1 is SEHNR and CDR2 is FQNEAQ (reference sequence). CDR3: CASSLMLAGQETQYF. The CDR3 region has the DNA TGTGCCAGCAGCTTAATGCTAGCGGGGCAAGAGACCCAGTACTTC.

The gene calls are TRBV5-1 and TRBJ1-2; D might be TRBD1 (6 bases). CDR1 is SGHRS and CDR2 is YFSETQ in the germline V gene. The V end was cut by 4 bases, the J end by 5 bases, with 9 bases between. This CDR3 has 12 residues. The CDR3 DNA reads as TGCGCCAGCAGCCGGACAGCTTATGGCTACACCTTC. Translated, it gives CASSRTAYGYTF. Full variable domain (outside the CDR3, taken from reference TRBV5-1 and TRBJ1-2): KAGVTQTPRYLIKTRGQQVTLSCSPISGHRSVSWYQQTPGQGLQFLFEYFSETQRNKGNFPGRFSGRQFSNSRSEMNVSTLELGDSALYLCASSRTAYGYTFGSGTRLTVV.

This sequence joins TRBV6-5 and TRBJ2-7, with D tentatively TRBD1 (5 bases). Germline V CDR1 and CDR2: MNHEY, SVGAGI. Trimming left V 6 bases short and J 0 bases short, with 12 bases between. The CDR3 runs to 14 residues. The CDR3 protein is CASSKDSLSYEQYF. The CDR3 DNA reads as TGTGCCAGCAGCAAAGACAGCCTCTCCTACGAGCAGTACTTC.

This chain links TRBV11-2 with TRBJ2-7; the D gene is possibly TRBD1 (5 bases). The ends were cut back, 5 bases at V and 9 bases at J, with 11 bases in the middle. The germline CDR1 and CDR2 sequences are SGHAT and FQNNGV. The CDR3 contains 11 residues. CDR3 nucleotides: TGTGCCAGCAGCCCCACAGGAAGGCAGTACTTC. Its translation is CASSPTGRQYF. The full variable domain, in which reference TRBV11-2 and TRBJ2-7 provide the parts outside the CDR3, is EAGVAQSPRYKIIEKRQSVAFWCNPISGHATLYWYQQILGQGPKLLIQFQNNGVVDDSQLPKDRFSAERLKGVDSTLKIQPAKLEDSAVYLCASSPTGRQYFGPGTRLTVT.

A remark on this clone: The junction departs from germline at one end; a sequencing error may be responsible. J is TRBJ1-6 and V is TRBV6-1; the D is unclear. Germline V CDR1 and CDR2: MNHNS, SASEGT. CDR3 size: 14 residues. The CDR3 loop is CASSEGAYSSPLHF. Here the CDR3 DNA reads TGTGCCAGCAGTGAAGGAGCTTATAGTTCACCCCTCCACTTT.

This clone was seen only once. The chain uses TRBV6-5 and TRBJ1-1; 7 nucleotides line up with TRBD1. The CDR3 runs 14 residues. The V gene's germline CDR1 is MNHEY and CDR2 SVGAGI. Losses at the gene ends were 6 bases for V and 8 bases for J; bases not matched to a gene: 12. CDR3: CASSRPSGDREAFF. CDR3 nucleotide sequence: TGTGCCAGCAGCCGACCTAGTGGGGACAGAGAAGCTTTCTTT.

The chain carries TRBV5-6 and TRBJ1-2, with 9 bases matching TRBD1. The CDR3 covers 14 residues. The junction had 9 bases not matched to a gene; V was cut back by 4 bases and J by 8 bases. Germline values: CDR1 SGHDT, CDR2 YYEEEE. The CDR3: CASSRTGAKYGYTF. CDR3 sequence (DNA): TGTGCCAGCAGCAGGACAGGGGCTAAGTACGGCTACACCTTC. Drawing the rest from reference TRBV5-6 and TRBJ1-2, the complete variable domain is DAGVTQSPTHLIKTRGQQVTLRCSPKSGHDTVSWYQQALGQGPQFIFQYYEEEERQRGNFPDRFSGHQFPNYSSELNVNALLLGDSALYLCASSRTGAKYGYTFGSGTRLTVV.

The chain joins TRBV7-9 to TRBJ2-3, with TRBD1 matching 8 bases. Germline V CDR1 and CDR2: SEHNR, FQNEAQ (reference sequence). CDR3 size: 18 residues. V lost 5 bases and J lost 1; bases outside the gene matches: 14. For the CDR3, the DNA is TGTGCCAGCAGCCCCAGACAGGGGATGGTTCCCGGCACAGATACGCAGTATTTT. Protein: CASSPRQGMVPGTDTQYF.

The rearrangement uses TRBV5-1 and TRBJ2-7; D perhaps matches TRBD2 (7 bases). V was clipped by 4 bases and J by 0 bases, with 17 bases between them. The CDR3 is 16 amino acids. The germline gives CDR1 SGHRS, CDR2 YFSETQ. For the CDR3, the DNA is TGCGCCAGCAGCCTCAGGGGAGCGGGGAGCTCCTACGAGCAGTACTTC. Protein sequence: CASSLRGAGSSYEQYF.

The gene calls are TRBV6-5 and TRBJ1-2; no clear D gene. CDR1 and CDR2 from the germline V gene are MNHEY and SVGAGI. This CDR3 has 14 amino acids. Trimming took 0 bases from V and 1 from J, leaving 6 bases between them. This chain's CDR3 is CASSYSIGNYGYTF. The CDR3 coding sequence is TGTGCCAGCAGTTACTCGATAGGTAACTATGGCTACACCTTC.

The chain is built from TRBV5-1 and TRBJ2-3; 11 bases agree with TRBD2. Germline assignment: CDR1 SGHRS and CDR2 YFSETQ. The V gene end was trimmed by 0 bases and the J gene end by 2 bases; junction bases not matched to a gene: 2. The CDR3 extends over 16 amino acids. The CDR3 sequence is CASSLVLAGVTDTQYF. CDR3 in DNA: TGCGCCAGCAGCTTGGTACTAGCGGGGGTCACAGATACGCAGTATTTT.

This clone came up a few times. V and J are TRBV11-2 and TRBJ2-7, with D perhaps matching TRBD1 (6 bases). CDR3 length: 14 amino acids. The V end lost 4 bases, the J end lost 4 bases, and 14 bases lay between the germline ends. The germline CDR1 and CDR2 sequences are SGHAT and FQNNGV. In DNA form, the CDR3 reads TGTGCCAGCAGCTCTCACGTACAGGGTTACGAGCAGTACTTC. Its protein product is CASSSHVQGYEQYF.

The chain has TRBV2 and TRBJ2-1, with no clear D. The CDR3 extends over 16 amino acids. V was clipped by 9 bases and J by 4 bases, with 22 bases between them. Germline V CDR1 and CDR2: SNHLY, FYNNEI. The CDR3 DNA reads TGTGCCAGTACTATTCTAAACAAGGGTCCATACAATGAGCAGTTCTTC. Its protein is CASTILNKGPYNEQFF.

The rearrangement uses TRBV5-6 and TRBJ2-2; the match to TRBD1 covers 9 bases. Germline CDR1 reads SGHDT; CDR2 reads YYEEEE. The CDR3 length is 16 residues. The V segment lost 2 bases and the J segment 1 base; nucleotides outside the gene matches: 3. The chain's CDR3 is CASSLGQGLNTGELFF. The DNA for the CDR3 is TGTGCCAGCAGCTTAGGACAGGGGTTGAACACCGGGGAGCTGTTTTTT.

A single count supports this clone. The gene calls are TRBV18 and TRBJ2-2; no definite D call. CDR1 is KGHSH, CDR2 LQKENI, per germline. This CDR3 has 13 residues. The V end lost 4 bases, the J end lost 5 bases, and 8 bases lay between the germline ends. Written as DNA, the CDR3 is TGTGCCAGCTCACTACGTCAGACCGGGGAGCTGTTTTTT. It translates to CASSLRQTGELFF.

The chain uses TRBV6-1 and TRBJ1-2; 9 positions match TRBD1. The V and J ends lost 6 bases and 5 bases, in that order; junction bases with no gene match: 7. CDR3 size: 14 residues. CDR1 and CDR2 (germline): MNHNS, SASEGT. The CDR3 DNA sequence: TGTGCCAGCAGAATGGACAGGGGAAGATATGGCTACACCTTC. Residues: CASRMDRGRYGYTF.